Below, 18 T cell receptor beta chains from the same sample are listed, as sequenced in a study of cytomegalovirus exposure and HLA in healthy donors. Sequencing used immunoSEQ multiplex PCR; TCRdb keeps in-frame clones, though not all of them. The sample carries about 260,000 clones, about nine tenths recorded once. Sequenced: PBMCs. These receptors were taken from a woman under 40 in good health and CMV-seronegative.

This clone was counted only a few times. The chain is built from TRBV7-2 and TRBJ2-7; either TRBD1 or TRBD2 may supply D (5 bases each). Germline CDR1 is SGHTA and CDR2 is FQGNSA. V lost 5 bases to trimming and J lost 6 bases, with 11 bases between them. The CDR3 is made up of 12 amino acids. The DNA of the CDR3 is TGTGCCAGCAGCCGTTACGGGGCCGAGCAGTACTTC. Amino acid sequence: CASSRYGAEQYF. Looking up the rest from reference TRBV7-2 and TRBJ2-7 gives the full variable domain: GAGVSQSPSNKVTEKGKDVELRCDPISGHTALYWYRQSLGQGLEFLIYFQGNSAPDKSGLPSDRFSAERTGGSVSTLTIQRTQQEDSAVYLCASSRYGAEQYFGPGTRLTVT.

V usage is TRBV5-1 and J usage is TRBJ2-2, with D perhaps TRBD1 or TRBD2 (5 bases each). The CDR3 has 16 residues. The V end was cut by 2 bases, the J end by 7 bases, with 18 bases between. CDR1 is SGHRS and CDR2 is YFSETQ in the germline V gene. Here the CDR3 reads CASSFEGTEADGELFF. CDR3 bases: TGCGCCAGCAGCTTCGAGGGGACGGAGGCGGACGGGGAGCTGTTTTTT.

The chain recombines TRBV19 with TRBJ1-5, with D perhaps matching TRBD1 (6 bases). The CDR3 is 18 amino acids. Trimming left V 3 bases short and J 1 base short, with 19 bases between. Looked up from germline, CDR1 is LNHDA and CDR2 is SQIVND (reference sequence). The CDR3 spells CASSIAPIQGYSNQPQHF. The CDR3 nucleotides are TGTGCCAGTAGTATCGCCCCTATACAGGGATACAGCAATCAGCCCCAGCATTTT.

The chain joins TRBV30 to TRBJ1-5, with 7 bases identical to TRBD1. The CDR3 totals 13 residues. Germline CDR1 reads GTSNPN; CDR2 reads SVGIG (reference sequence). Losses at the gene ends were 5 bases for V and 6 bases for J; bases not matched to a gene: 7. As DNA, the CDR3 is TGTGCCTGGGGAAACAGGGGCGGTCAGCCCCAGCATTTT. As protein: CAWGNRGGQPQHF.

V gene TRBV19 combines with J gene TRBJ2-2, with 7 bases aligning to TRBD2. The CDR3 sequence is 14 residues long. Trimming at V came to 10 bases and at J to 5 bases, leaving 10 bases not matched to a gene. Germline V gives CDR1 LNHDA, CDR2 SQIVND (reference sequence). The CDR3 sequence: CATRTTGGTGELFF. The CDR3 nucleotides are TGTGCCACAAGGACTACCGGGGGGACCGGGGAGCTGTTTTTT.

The chain combines TRBV10-2 with TRBJ1-5, with D maybe TRBD1 (6 bases). V was cut by 2 bases and J by 8 bases, with 13 bases left in between. The CDR3 spans 14 residues. Germline assignment: CDR1 WSHSY and CDR2 SAAADI. In nucleotides, the CDR3 is TGCGCCAGCAGTGAGGTGGGGGCCCCTAAGCCCCAGCATTTT. This codes for CASSEVGAPKPQHF.

The genes are TRBV5-1 and TRBJ1-3; D call uncertain. The ends were cut back, 0 bases at V and 0 bases at J, with 10 bases in the middle. Germline lookup yields CDR1 SGHRS and CDR2 YFSETQ. The CDR3 has 16 residues. The CDR3 reads CASSLEAATSGNTIYF. CDR3 sequence (DNA): TGCGCCAGCAGCTTGGAGGCAGCGACCTCTGGAAACACCATATATTTT.

V and J are TRBV11-2 and TRBJ2-7; the D gene could be TRBD1 or TRBD2 (5 bases each). Germline V gene data show CDR1 as SGHAT and CDR2 as FQNNGV. Between the trimmed V and J ends, which lost 5 bases and 4 bases, there was a span of 15 bases. This CDR3 is 14 amino acids long. This CDR3 is CASSLQLGDYEQYF. CDR3 coding DNA: TGTGCCAGCAGCCTCCAGTTGGGGGATTACGAGCAGTACTTC.

This clone was recorded a few times. The chain has TRBV2 and TRBJ2-7; the D gene is possibly TRBD1 (5 bases). The V gene lost 11 bases and the J gene lost 0 bases, with 11 bases spanning the gap. This CDR3 has 12 amino acids. In germline, CDR1 is SNHLY, CDR2 FYNNEI. CDR3 residues: CAGKDNSYEQYF. CDR3 nucleotides: TGTGCCGGGAAGGACAACTCCTACGAGCAGTACTTC. The full variable domain, rest sourced from reference TRBV2 and TRBJ2-7, is EPEVTQTPSHQVTQMGQEVILRCVPISNHLYFYWYRQILGQKVEFLVSFYNNEISEKSEIFDDQFSVERPDGSNFTLKIRSTKLEDSAMYFCAGKDNSYEQYFGPGTRLTVT.

The rearrangement links TRBV28 to TRBJ2-7; D is tentatively TRBD1 or TRBD2 (5 bases each). Germline V gene sequence: CDR1 MDHEN, CDR2 SYDVKM. The CDR3 sequence is 13 residues long. V gave up 4 bases and J gave up 2 bases, with 9 bases separating them. The CDR3 loop is CASSSGTPYEQYF. The CDR3 bases are TGTGCCAGCAGTTCCGGGACCCCCTACGAGCAGTACTTC.

The gene calls are TRBV7-2 and TRBJ1-1; D not resolved. V shed 6 bases and J shed 0 bases, with 11 bases lying between them. Germline V gives CDR1 SGHTA, CDR2 FQGNSA. The CDR3 spans 14 residues. The CDR3 here is CASRMDFMNTEAFF. For the CDR3, the DNA is TGTGCCAGCAGAATGGACTTCATGAACACTGAAGCTTTCTTT.

The chain couples TRBV13 to TRBJ2-3; D is uncertain. The CDR3 runs to 13 residues. CDR1 is PRHDT, CDR2 FYEKMQ, per germline (reference sequence). V was clipped by 5 bases and J by 5 bases, with 11 bases between them. The chain's CDR3 is CASSPRYGDTQYF. As DNA, the CDR3 is TGTGCCAGCAGCCCTAGATATGGAGATACGCAGTATTTT.

The V gene is TRBV5-6, the J gene TRBJ2-7; 10 bases match TRBD2. After removal of 1 base from V and 2 bases from J, the junction contained 3 bases not matched to a gene. This CDR3 comprises 15 residues. Germline loops: CDR1 SGHDT, CDR2 YYEEEE. The CDR3 DNA follows: TGTGCCAGCAGCTTGTTCGGGACTAGCGCCTACGAGCAGTACTTC. This gives the protein CASSLFGTSAYEQYF.

The chain couples TRBV19 to TRBJ2-6, with D uncertain. Per germline, CDR1 LNHDA and CDR2 SQIVND (reference sequence). The CDR3 is made up of 14 amino acids. Trimming left V 5 bases short and J 1 base short, with 6 bases between. The CDR3 loop is CASSRASGANVLTF. The DNA for the CDR3 is TGTGCCAGTAGTCGGGCGTCTGGGGCCAACGTCCTGACTTTC. The full variable domain, in which reference TRBV19 and TRBJ2-6 provide the parts outside the CDR3, is DGGITQSPKYLFRKEGQNVTLSCEQNLNHDAMYWYRQDPGQGLRLIYYSQIVNDFQKGDIAEGYSVSREKKESFPLTVTSAQKNPTAFYLCASSRASGANVLTFGAGSRLTVL.

The chain couples TRBV5-1 to TRBJ2-1, with D possibly being TRBD2 (5 bases). The CDR3 totals 14 residues. Germline V gene lookup returns CDR1 SGHRS and CDR2 YFSETQ. V was trimmed by 2 bases and J by 2 bases, leaving 8 bases between them. CDR3 in DNA: TGCGCCAGCAGCTTAGCGGCCACCTACAATGAGCAGTTCTTC. Amino acid sequence: CASSLAATYNEQFF.

The V gene is TRBV18, the J gene TRBJ2-7, with D perhaps matching TRBD1 (5 bases). CDR3 length equals 14 residues. Trimming removed 3 bases from V and 3 bases from J, with 12 bases in between. CDR1 and CDR2 (germline): KGHSH, LQKENI. The CDR3 DNA follows: TGTGCCAGCTCACCCTTTTCCAGGGACTACGAGCAGTACTTC. It is translated as CASSPFSRDYEQYF.

The chain links TRBV27 to TRBJ2-1, with TRBD1 matching 10 bases. The length of the CDR3 is 17 residues. The V and J ends lost 4 bases and 9 bases, in that order; junction bases with no gene match: 15. CDR1 MNHEY and CDR2 SMNVEV come from the germline V gene (reference sequence). The DNA of the CDR3 is TGTGCCAGCAGTTCCCAGACAGGGGGCGTCCTTTTCGGTGAGCAGTTCTTC. The encoded protein is CASSSQTGGVLFGEQFF.

The V and J genes are TRBV6-5 and TRBJ2-2, with 9 bases identical to TRBD1. Germline loops: CDR1 MNHEY, CDR2 SVGAGI. Germline trimming cut 6 bases from V and 6 bases from J; bases unmatched to any gene: 5. This CDR3 has 14 residues. The CDR3 DNA follows: TGTGCCAGCAGCAACACAGGGGGCTCCGGGGAGCTGTTTTTT. Translation: CASSNTGGSGELFF.